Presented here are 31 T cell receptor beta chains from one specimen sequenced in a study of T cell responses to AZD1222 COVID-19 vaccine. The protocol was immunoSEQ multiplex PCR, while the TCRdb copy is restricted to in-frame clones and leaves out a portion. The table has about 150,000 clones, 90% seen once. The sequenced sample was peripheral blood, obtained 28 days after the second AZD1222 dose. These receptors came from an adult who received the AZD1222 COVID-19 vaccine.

As DNA, the CDR3 is TGCGCCAGCAGCTTGGGACAGAGCTCCTACGAGCAGTACTTC. Protein sequence: CASSLGQSSYEQYF. The V gene is TRBV5-1, the J gene TRBJ2-7, with D possibly matching TRBD1 (5 bases). This CDR3 is built from 14 residues. Looked up from germline, CDR1 is SGHRS and CDR2 is YFSETQ. V was clipped by 0 bases and J by 0 bases, with 7 bases between them. The entire variable domain, with the rest obtained from reference TRBV5-1 and TRBJ2-7, is as follows: KAGVTQTPRYLIKTRGQQVTLSCSPISGHRSVSWYQQTPGQGLQFLFEYFSETQRNKGNFPGRFSGRQFSNSRSEMNVSTLELGDSALYLCASSLGQSSYEQYFGPGTRLTVT.

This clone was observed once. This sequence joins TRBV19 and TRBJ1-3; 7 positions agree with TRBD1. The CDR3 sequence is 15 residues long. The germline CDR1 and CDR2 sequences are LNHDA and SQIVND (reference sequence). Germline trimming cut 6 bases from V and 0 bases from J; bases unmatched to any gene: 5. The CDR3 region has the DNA TGTGCCAGTAGACCGACAGGGCGCTCTGGAAACACCATATATTTT. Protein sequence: CASRPTGRSGNTIYF. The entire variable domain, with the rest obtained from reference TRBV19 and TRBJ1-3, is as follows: DGGITQSPKYLFRKEGQNVTLSCEQNLNHDAMYWYRQDPGQGLRLIYYSQIVNDFQKGDIAEGYSVSREKKESFPLTVTSAQKNPTAFYLCASRPTGRSGNTIYFGEGSWLTVV.

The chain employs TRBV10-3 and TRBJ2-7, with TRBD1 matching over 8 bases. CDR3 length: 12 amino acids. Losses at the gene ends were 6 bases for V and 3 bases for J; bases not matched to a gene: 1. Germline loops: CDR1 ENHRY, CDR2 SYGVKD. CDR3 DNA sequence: TGTGCCATCAGAACAGGGGGCTACGAGCAGTACTTC. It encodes CAIRTGGYEQYF.

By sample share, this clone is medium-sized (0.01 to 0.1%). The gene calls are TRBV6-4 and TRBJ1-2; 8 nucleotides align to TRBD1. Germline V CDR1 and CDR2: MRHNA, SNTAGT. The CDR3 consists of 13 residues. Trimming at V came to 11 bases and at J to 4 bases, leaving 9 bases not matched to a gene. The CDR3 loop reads CAGPNRGFYGYTF. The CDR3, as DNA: TGTGCCGGACCTAACAGGGGGTTCTATGGCTACACCTTC.

The CDR3 coding sequence is TGTGCCAGCAGCTTAACCGAGTACAATGAGCAGTTCTTC. The encoded protein is CASSLTEYNEQFF. The J gene is TRBJ2-1, the V gene TRBV7-3; the D is unclear. The CDR3 is 13 amino acids. Trimming shortened V by 0 bases and J by 4 bases, and 4 bases separated the two germline ends. Germline CDR1 and CDR2: SGHTA and FQGTGA. Based on the CDR3 plus reference TRBV7-3 and TRBJ2-1, the full variable domain is GAGVSQTPSNKVTEKGKYVELRCDPISGHTALYWYRQSLGQGPEFLIYFQGTGAADDSGLPNDRFFAVRPEGSVSTLKIQRTERGDSAVYLCASSLTEYNEQFFGPGTRLTVL.

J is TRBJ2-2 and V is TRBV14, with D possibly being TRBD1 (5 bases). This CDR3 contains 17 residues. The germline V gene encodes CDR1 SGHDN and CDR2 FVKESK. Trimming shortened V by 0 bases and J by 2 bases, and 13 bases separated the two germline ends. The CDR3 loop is CASSQEWGRANTGELFF. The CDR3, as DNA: TGTGCCAGCAGCCAAGAATGGGGCAGGGCCAACACCGGGGAGCTGTTTTTT.

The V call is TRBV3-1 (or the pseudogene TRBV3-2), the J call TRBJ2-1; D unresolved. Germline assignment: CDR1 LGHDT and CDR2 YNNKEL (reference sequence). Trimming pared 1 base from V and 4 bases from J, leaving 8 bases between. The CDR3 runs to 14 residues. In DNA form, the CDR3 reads TGTGCCAGCAGCCAAGGGGCGTCATACAATGAGCAGTTCTTC. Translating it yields CASSQGASYNEQFF.

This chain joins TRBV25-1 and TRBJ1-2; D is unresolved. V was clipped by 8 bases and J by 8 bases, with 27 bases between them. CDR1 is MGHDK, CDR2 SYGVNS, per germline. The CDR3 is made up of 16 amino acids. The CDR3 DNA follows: TGTGCCAGCGCCTCCCCGTCGGGAGGGAGTTTAATGGGCTACACCTTC. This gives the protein CASASPSGGSLMGYTF.

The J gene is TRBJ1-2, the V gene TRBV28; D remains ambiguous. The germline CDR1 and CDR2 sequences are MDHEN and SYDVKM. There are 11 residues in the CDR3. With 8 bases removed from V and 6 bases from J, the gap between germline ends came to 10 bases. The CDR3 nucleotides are TGTGCCAGCTCTTCAGTACATGGCTACACCTTC. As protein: CASSSVHGYTF.

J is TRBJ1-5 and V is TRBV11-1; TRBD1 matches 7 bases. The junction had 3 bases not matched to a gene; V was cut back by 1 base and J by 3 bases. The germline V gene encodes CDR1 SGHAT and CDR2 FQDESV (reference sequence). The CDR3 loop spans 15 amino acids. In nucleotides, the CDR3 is TGTGCCAGCAGCTTAGACAGGGGAATCAATCAGCCCCAGCATTTT. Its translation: CASSLDRGINQPQHF.

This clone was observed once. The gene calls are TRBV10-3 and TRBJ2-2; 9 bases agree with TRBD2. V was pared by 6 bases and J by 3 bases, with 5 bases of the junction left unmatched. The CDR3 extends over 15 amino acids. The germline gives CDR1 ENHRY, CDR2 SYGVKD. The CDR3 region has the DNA TGTGCCATCAGCCCGACTAGCGGACACACCGGGGAGCTGTTTTTT. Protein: CAISPTSGHTGELFF.

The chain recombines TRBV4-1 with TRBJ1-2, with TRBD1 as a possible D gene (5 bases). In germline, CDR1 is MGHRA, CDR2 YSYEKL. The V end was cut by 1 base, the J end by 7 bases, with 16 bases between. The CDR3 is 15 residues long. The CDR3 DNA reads TGCGCCAGCAGCCAAGTCGGGGGGACGGTGATTGGCTACACCTTC. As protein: CASSQVGGTVIGYTF.

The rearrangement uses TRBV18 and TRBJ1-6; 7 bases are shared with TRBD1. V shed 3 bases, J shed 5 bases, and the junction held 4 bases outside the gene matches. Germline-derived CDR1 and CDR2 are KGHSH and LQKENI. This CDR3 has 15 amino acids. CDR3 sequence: CASSPEGANNSPLHF. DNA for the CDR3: TGTGCCAGCTCACCCGAGGGGGCAAATAATTCACCCCTCCACTTT.

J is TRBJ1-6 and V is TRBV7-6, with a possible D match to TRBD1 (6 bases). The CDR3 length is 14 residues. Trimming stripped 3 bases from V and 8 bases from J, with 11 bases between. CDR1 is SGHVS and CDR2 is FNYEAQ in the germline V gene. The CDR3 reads CASSLRTADSPLHF. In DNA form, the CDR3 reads TGTGCCAGCAGCTTGAGGACAGCAGATTCACCCCTCCACTTT.

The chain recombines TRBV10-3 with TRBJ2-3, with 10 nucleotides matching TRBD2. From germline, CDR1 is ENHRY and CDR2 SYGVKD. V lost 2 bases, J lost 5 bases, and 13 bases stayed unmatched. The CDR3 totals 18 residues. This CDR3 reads CAISEPILSGGEIDTQYF. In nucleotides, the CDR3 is TGTGCCATCAGTGAGCCAATTTTGAGCGGGGGGGAAATAGATACGCAGTATTTT.

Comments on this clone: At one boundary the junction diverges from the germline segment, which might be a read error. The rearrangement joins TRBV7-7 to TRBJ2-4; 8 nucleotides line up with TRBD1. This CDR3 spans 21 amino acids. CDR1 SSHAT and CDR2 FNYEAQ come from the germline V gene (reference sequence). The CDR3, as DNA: TGTGCTAGCAGCTTCCGACCGGGACAGGTCTGCTTCGCTCTAGCCAAAAACATTCAGTACTTC. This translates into CASSFRPGQVCFALAKNIQYF.

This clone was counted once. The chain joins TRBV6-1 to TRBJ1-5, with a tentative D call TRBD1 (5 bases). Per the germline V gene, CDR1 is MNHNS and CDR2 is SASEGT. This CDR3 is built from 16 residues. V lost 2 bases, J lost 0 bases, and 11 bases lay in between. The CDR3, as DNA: TGTGCCAGCAGTGAACCTACAGGTCCTAGCAATCAGCCCCAGCATTTT. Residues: CASSEPTGPSNQPQHF.

The CDR3: CASSLGAGMYEQYF. CDR3 coding DNA: TGTGCCAGCAGCTTGGGGGCAGGCATGTACGAGCAGTACTTC. The V gene is TRBV5-5, the J gene TRBJ2-7; D remains ambiguous. V was clipped by 0 bases and J by 4 bases, with 11 bases between them. The germline V gene has CDR1 SGHKS and CDR2 YYEKEE (reference sequence). The CDR3 has 14 residues.

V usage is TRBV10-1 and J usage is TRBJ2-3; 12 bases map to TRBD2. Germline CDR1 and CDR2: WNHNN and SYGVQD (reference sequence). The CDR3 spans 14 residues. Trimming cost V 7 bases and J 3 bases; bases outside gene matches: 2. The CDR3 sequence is CASTSGRGTDTQYF. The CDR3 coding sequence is TGCGCCAGCACTAGCGGGAGGGGGACAGATACGCAGTATTTT.

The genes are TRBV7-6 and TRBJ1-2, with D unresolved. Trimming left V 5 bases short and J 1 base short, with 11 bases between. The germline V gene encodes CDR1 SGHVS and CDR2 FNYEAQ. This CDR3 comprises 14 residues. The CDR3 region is CASSPRTDNYGYTF. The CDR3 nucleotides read TGTGCCAGCAGCCCGCGAACAGATAACTATGGCTACACCTTC.

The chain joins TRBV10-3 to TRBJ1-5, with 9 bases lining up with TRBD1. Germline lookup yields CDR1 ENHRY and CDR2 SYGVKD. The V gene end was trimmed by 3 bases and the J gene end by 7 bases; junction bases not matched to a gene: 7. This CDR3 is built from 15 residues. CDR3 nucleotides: TGTGCCATCAGTGACCGGGACAGGGTGGGGCAGCCCCAGCATTTT. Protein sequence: CAISDRDRVGQPQHF.

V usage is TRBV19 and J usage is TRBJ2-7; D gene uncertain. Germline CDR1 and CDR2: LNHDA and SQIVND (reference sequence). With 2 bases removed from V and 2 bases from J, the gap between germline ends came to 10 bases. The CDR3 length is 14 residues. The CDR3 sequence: CASSIWAGAYEQYF. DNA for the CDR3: TGTGCCAGTAGTATATGGGCCGGCGCCTACGAGCAGTACTTC.

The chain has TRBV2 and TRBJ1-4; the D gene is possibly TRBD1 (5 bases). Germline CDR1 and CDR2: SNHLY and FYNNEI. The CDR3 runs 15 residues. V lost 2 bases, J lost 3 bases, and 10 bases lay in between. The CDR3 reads CASSERGTSNEKLFF. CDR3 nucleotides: TGTGCCAGCAGTGAACGAGGGACCTCTAATGAAAAACTGTTTTTT.

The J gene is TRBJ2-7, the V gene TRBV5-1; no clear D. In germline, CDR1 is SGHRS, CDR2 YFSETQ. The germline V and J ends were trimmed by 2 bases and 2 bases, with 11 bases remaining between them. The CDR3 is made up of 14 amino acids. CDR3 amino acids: CASSFGGETYEQYF. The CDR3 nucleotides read TGCGCCAGCAGCTTTGGCGGAGAGACCTACGAGCAGTACTTC.

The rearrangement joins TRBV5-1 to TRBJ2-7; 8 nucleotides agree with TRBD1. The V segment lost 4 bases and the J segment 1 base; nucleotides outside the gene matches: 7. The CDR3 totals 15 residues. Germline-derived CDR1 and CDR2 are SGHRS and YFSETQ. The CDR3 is CASSERGTGSYEQYF. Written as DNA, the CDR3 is TGCGCCAGCAGCGAGAGAGGGACAGGTTCCTACGAGCAGTACTTC.

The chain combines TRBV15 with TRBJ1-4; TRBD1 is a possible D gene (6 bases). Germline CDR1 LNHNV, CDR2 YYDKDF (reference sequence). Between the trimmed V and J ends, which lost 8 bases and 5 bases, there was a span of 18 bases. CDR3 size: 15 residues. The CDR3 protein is CATQDSPAANEKLFF. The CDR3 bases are TGTGCCACCCAGGACAGCCCCGCGGCCAATGAAAAACTGTTTTTT.

This CDR3 reads CASSLHGVNSPLHF. The CDR3 DNA reads TGTGCCAGCAGCTTACATGGGGTTAATTCACCCCTCCACTTT. The V and J genes are TRBV7-2 and TRBJ1-6; D remains ambiguous. Trimming removed 2 bases from V and 6 bases from J, with 8 bases in between. CDR1 is SGHTA, CDR2 FQGNSA, per germline. CDR3 length: 14 residues. Complete variable domain (other parts from reference TRBV7-2 and TRBJ1-6): GAGVSQSPSNKVTEKGKDVELRCDPISGHTALYWYRQSLGQGLEFLIYFQGNSAPDKSGLPSDRFSAERTGGSVSTLTIQRTQQEDSAVYLCASSLHGVNSPLHFGNGTRLTVT.

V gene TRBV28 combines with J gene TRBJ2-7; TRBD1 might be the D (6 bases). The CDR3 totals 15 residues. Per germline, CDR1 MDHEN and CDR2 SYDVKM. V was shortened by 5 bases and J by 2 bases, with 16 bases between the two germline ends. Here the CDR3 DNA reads TGTGCCAGCAGTCAGGGTAAGGGGGTACCCTACGAGCAGTACTTC. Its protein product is CASSQGKGVPYEQYF. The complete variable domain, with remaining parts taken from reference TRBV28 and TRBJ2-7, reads DVKVTQSSRYLVKRTGEKVFLECVQDMDHENMFWYRQDPGLGLRLIYFSYDVKMKEKGDIPEGYSVSREKKERFSLILESASTNQTSMYLCASSQGKGVPYEQYFGPGTRLTVT.

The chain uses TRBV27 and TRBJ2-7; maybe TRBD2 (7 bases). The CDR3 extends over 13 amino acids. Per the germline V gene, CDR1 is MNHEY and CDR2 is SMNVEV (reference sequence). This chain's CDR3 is CPSDGGLMYEQYF. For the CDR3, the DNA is TGTCCCTCGGACGGGGGGCTCATGTACGAGCAGTACTTC.

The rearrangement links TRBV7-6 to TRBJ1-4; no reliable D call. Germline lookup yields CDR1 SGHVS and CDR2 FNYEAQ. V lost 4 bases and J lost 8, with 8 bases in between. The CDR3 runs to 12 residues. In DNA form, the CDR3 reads TGTGCCAGCAGCTCCCGCTCGGAAAAACTGTTTTTT. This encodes CASSSRSEKLFF. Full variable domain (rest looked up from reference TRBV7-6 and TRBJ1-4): GAGVSQSPRYKVTKRGQDVALRCDPISGHVSLYWYRQALGQGPEFLTYFNYEAQQDKSGLPNDRFSAERPEGSISTLTIQRTEQRDSAMYRCASSSRSEKLFFGSGTQLSVL.

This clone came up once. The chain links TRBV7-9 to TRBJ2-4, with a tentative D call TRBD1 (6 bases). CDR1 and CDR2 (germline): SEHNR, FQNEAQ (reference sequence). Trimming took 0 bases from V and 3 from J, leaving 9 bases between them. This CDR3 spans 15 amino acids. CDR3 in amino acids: CASSLAQGHKNIQYF. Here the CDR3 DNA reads TGTGCCAGCAGCTTAGCACAGGGACACAAAAACATTCAGTACTTC.